The clone carrying this T cell receptor (beta chain) was observed a few times. Its cognate antigen is unknown. These data come from a study of siplizumab effects on memory and regulatory T cells. The mixed lymphocyte reaction cells were held in coculture (37°C) for over 5 days. This CDR3 has 12 residues. Germline V CDR1 and CDR2: SGHDN, FVKESK. V was clipped by 5 bases and J by 4 bases, with 8 bases between them. Broader study findings: The mean Treg-derived percentage of mappable alloreactive CD4+ clones was around 69% with siplizumab compared with approximately 25% in controls.

TCRdb's copy holds only in-frame clones and misses some; the assay was immunoSEQ multiplex PCR. The sample has approximately 3,600 clones, about half seen once. This sequence originates from a human donor in good health; the cells came from an allogeneic mixed lymphocyte reaction. V is TRBV14 and J is TRBJ2-5, with D uncertain. Sequenced material: CFSE-low (dividing) CD4+ T cells sorted from an allogeneic mixed lymphocyte reaction. CDR3 residues: CASSVVGETQYF. The CDR3 nucleotides are TGTGCCAGCAGCGTGGTGGGAGAGACCCAGTACTTC. The entire variable domain, with the rest obtained from reference TRBV14 and TRBJ2-5, is as follows: EAGVTQFPSHSVIEKGQTVTLRCDPISGHDNLYWYRRVMGKEIKFLLHFVKESKQDESGMPNNRFLAERTGGTYSTLKVQPAELEDSGVYFCASSVVGETQYFGPGTRLLVL.